Below are 32 T cell receptor beta chains sequenced from a single sample in a study of STAT5B mutations in CD4+ large granular lymphocyte leukemia. Measured with immunoSEQ multiplex PCR; TCRdb has only the in-frame clones, and not every one. The data show more than 20,000 clones, with just over 70% seen just once and approximately 28% held by the top ten. Sequencing was performed on CD4+ T cells from blood buffy coats. Receptors were obtained from a human donor in good health.

The chain has TRBV4-3 and TRBJ2-3; D is undetermined. With 0 bases removed from V and 2 bases from J, the gap between germline ends came to 9 bases. The CDR3 has 15 residues. CDR1 is LGHNA, CDR2 YSLEER, per germline. In nucleotides, the CDR3 is TGCGCCAGCAGCCAAGATGGGCAGCACACAGATACGCAGTATTTT. As protein: CASSQDGQHTDTQYF.

The V gene is TRBV28, the J gene TRBJ1-5; unclear D gene. There are 12 residues in the CDR3. Deletions cut 7 bases from V and 7 bases from J, with 11 bases between. Germline CDR1 reads MDHEN; CDR2 reads SYDVKM. The chain's CDR3 is CASTSRRQPQHF. The CDR3 nucleotides read TGTGCCAGCACATCCCGAAGGCAGCCCCAGCATTTT. Full variable domain (outside the CDR3, taken from reference TRBV28 and TRBJ1-5): DVKVTQSSRYLVKRTGEKVFLECVQDMDHENMFWYRQDPGLGLRLIYFSYDVKMKEKGDIPEGYSVSREKKERFSLILESASTNQTSMYLCASTSRRQPQHFGDGTRLSIL.

A few counts support this clone. The chain recombines TRBV20-1 with TRBJ1-2; D gene uncertain. Germline CDR1 and CDR2: DFQATT and SNEGSKA (reference sequence). The CDR3 covers 11 residues. V was trimmed by 6 bases and J by 8 bases, leaving 13 bases between them. Here the CDR3 reads CSAFLQGGYTF. Written as DNA, the CDR3 is TGCAGTGCGTTCTTACAAGGGGGCTACACCTTC.

The gene calls are TRBV6-4 and TRBJ2-1, with 9 bases fitting TRBD2. The V gene's germline CDR1 is MRHNA and CDR2 SNTAGT. The V and J ends lost 3 bases and 7 bases, in that order; junction bases with no gene match: 7. The CDR3 has 15 residues. CDR3 DNA sequence: TGTGCCAGCAGTGAAGATAGCGGGAGATCGAATGAGCAGTTCTTC. Its protein product is CASSEDSGRSNEQFF.

The CDR3 DNA is TGTGCCACTATGAGGACGGCTGCAGTAGAGACCCAGTACTTC. Its protein is CATMRTAAVETQYF. The chain recombines TRBV19 with TRBJ2-5; D is undetermined. The CDR3 is 14 residues long. CDR1 and CDR2 from the germline V gene are LNHDA and SQIVND (reference sequence). The germline V and J ends were trimmed by 10 bases and 4 bases, with 19 bases remaining between them.

The gene calls are TRBV9 and TRBJ2-5; possibly TRBD1 for D (6 bases). Germline loops: CDR1 SGDLS, CDR2 YYNGEE. The CDR3 covers 17 residues. V was trimmed by 0 bases and J by 2 bases, leaving 17 bases between them. The CDR3 sequence is CASSVGGQGPPQETQYF. In DNA, the CDR3 is TGTGCCAGCAGCGTAGGAGGGCAGGGGCCCCCACAAGAGACCCAGTACTTC.

This chain connects TRBV4-3 to TRBJ2-7, with D maybe TRBD1 (5 bases). The V end was cut by 2 bases, the J end by 1 base, with 21 bases between. Germline CDR1 and CDR2: LGHNA and YSLEER. The CDR3 totals 18 residues. CDR3 residues: CASSQLLWSGYESYEQYF. In DNA, the CDR3 is TGCGCCAGCAGCCAACTATTATGGTCAGGGTATGAATCCTACGAGCAGTACTTC.

The V call is TRBV18, the J call TRBJ1-1; D not certain. This CDR3 region has 16 residues. In germline, CDR1 is KGHSH, CDR2 LQKENI. Trimming removed 4 bases at V and 0 bases at J, with 15 bases between. The CDR3: CASSLSSAGMNTEAFF. DNA for the CDR3: TGTGCCAGCTCACTTTCGTCTGCTGGTATGAACACTGAAGCTTTCTTT.

CDR3 region: CASSIPLSTDTQYF. The CDR3 DNA follows: TGTGCCAGCAGCATACCCCTCTCGACAGATACGCAGTATTTT. The chain is built from TRBV11-2 and TRBJ2-3; D gene unclear. CDR3 size: 14 residues. V was pared by 5 bases and J by 3 bases, with 12 bases between. Germline V lookup: CDR1 SGHAT, CDR2 FQNNGV. The full variable domain, in which reference TRBV11-2 and TRBJ2-3 provide the parts outside the CDR3, is EAGVAQSPRYKIIEKRQSVAFWCNPISGHATLYWYQQILGQGPKLLIQFQNNGVVDDSQLPKDRFSAERLKGVDSTLKIQPAKLEDSAVYLCASSIPLSTDTQYFGPGTRLTVL.

The chain has TRBV5-6 and TRBJ1-6; D unresolved. The CDR3 consists of 16 residues. CDR1 is SGHDT and CDR2 is YYEEEE in the germline V gene. The V gene lost 6 bases and the J gene lost 14 bases, with 27 bases spanning the gap. The CDR3 bases are TGTGCCAGCACCACCTACAACGAAAGGCCGCGGGGAACCCTCCACTTT. The encoded protein is CASTTYNERPRGTLHF.

The chain has TRBV28 and TRBJ2-4; D remains unclear. V lost 2 bases and J 5 bases, leaving 19 bases between the germline ends. Per germline, CDR1 MDHEN and CDR2 SYDVKM. The CDR3 length is 17 residues. The CDR3 DNA follows: TGTGCCAGCAGTTTAGAGGCATCGTGGGGTGGCGAAAACATTCAGTACTTC. Translating it yields CASSLEASWGGENIQYF.

Only a few counts were recorded for this clone. CDR3 bases: TGTGCCAGCAGCCGACTAGAGTCAGATACGCAGTATTTT. Translation: CASSRLESDTQYF. This chain connects TRBV6-6 to TRBJ2-3, with D perhaps TRBD2 (6 bases). Germline assignment: CDR1 MNHNY and CDR2 SVGAGI (reference sequence). CDR3 length: 13 residues. The germline V and J ends were trimmed by 6 bases and 4 bases, with 11 bases remaining between them.

The table lists this clone with a few counts. The rearrangement uses TRBV19 and TRBJ2-1, with D perhaps matching TRBD1 or TRBD2 (6 bases each). Deletions cut 4 bases from V and 6 bases from J, with 19 bases between. The CDR3 runs to 16 residues. CDR1 LNHDA and CDR2 SQIVND come from the germline V gene (reference sequence). CDR3 amino acids: CASSTTGDISSNEQFF. CDR3 DNA sequence: TGTGCCAGTAGTACCACGGGGGACATCTCGTCCAATGAGCAGTTCTTC.

This clone came up once. CDR3 region: CASSQGPRGETQYF. As DNA, the CDR3 is TGTGCCAGCAGCCAAGGCCCCCGGGGGGAGACCCAGTACTTC. The chain recombines TRBV9 with TRBJ2-5; possibly TRBD2 for D (6 bases). Deletions cut 4 bases from V and 5 bases from J, with 15 bases between. CDR3 length: 14 residues. The germline V gene encodes CDR1 SGDLS and CDR2 YYNGEE.

The V gene is TRBV10-3, the J gene TRBJ1-6; D might be TRBD1 (6 bases). Germline-derived CDR1 and CDR2 are ENHRY and SYGVKD. Trimming pared 6 bases from V and 3 bases from J, leaving 12 bases between. CDR3 size: 15 residues. The CDR3 spells CAIRATGNYNSPLHF. In DNA, the CDR3 is TGTGCCATCAGGGCCACAGGGAACTATAATTCACCCCTCCACTTT.

The chain's CDR3 is CASSRASDPNTIYF. The CDR3 coding sequence is TGTGCCAGTAGCCGGGCCTCCGACCCAAACACCATATATTTT. The V gene is TRBV19, the J gene TRBJ1-3; D unresolved. Germline CDR1 and CDR2: LNHDA and SQIVND (reference sequence). Trimming took 6 bases from V and 6 from J, leaving 15 bases between them. The CDR3 runs to 14 residues.

The chain has TRBV28 and TRBJ1-5; D might be TRBD1 (5 bases). The germline V and J ends were trimmed by 10 bases and 2 bases, with 18 bases remaining between them. Germline V gene sequence: CDR1 MDHEN, CDR2 SYDVKM. This CDR3 spans 15 amino acids. This chain's CDR3 is CATLRRGTGNQPQHF. The CDR3 DNA reads as TGTGCCACCCTTAGACGGGGGACGGGCAATCAGCCCCAGCATTTT.

This clone was detected once. The chain employs TRBV5-4 and TRBJ2-5; D unclear. This CDR3 contains 13 residues. Deletions cut 4 bases from V and 5 bases from J, with 12 bases between. The germline CDR1 and CDR2 sequences are SGHNT and YYREEE (reference sequence). The CDR3 is CASSPLPAETQYF. CDR3 DNA: TGTGCCAGCAGCCCTCTCCCGGCGGAGACCCAGTACTTC.

V gene TRBV9 combines with J gene TRBJ2-3; D is undetermined. The CDR3 sequence is 15 residues long. Germline CDR1 reads SGDLS; CDR2 reads YYNGEE. The V gene lost 4 bases and the J gene lost 0 bases, with 12 bases spanning the gap. CDR3 DNA sequence: TGTGCCAGCAGCCTGCGAACAGCTAGCACAGATACGCAGTATTTT. Translated, it gives CASSLRTASTDTQYF.

The V and J genes are TRBV5-1 and TRBJ1-1, with 9 bases matching TRBD1. This CDR3 is 14 amino acids long. CDR1 and CDR2 from the germline V gene are SGHRS and YFSETQ. Unmatched junction bases numbered 8, after V lost 7 bases and J lost 4 bases. The chain's CDR3 is CASGTGQGGTEAFF. As DNA, the CDR3 is TGCGCCAGCGGGACAGGGCAGGGGGGCACTGAAGCTTTCTTT.

This chain joins TRBV2 and TRBJ2-7, with a tentative D call TRBD2 (6 bases). This CDR3 is built from 15 residues. V shed 2 bases and J shed 7 bases, with 18 bases lying between them. Germline V gives CDR1 SNHLY, CDR2 FYNNEI. DNA of the CDR3: TGTGCCAGCAGTGAAAATGGGACTCCCACCGGGGAGCAGTACTTC. Protein: CASSENGTPTGEQYF. Full variable domain (missing parts from reference TRBV2 and TRBJ2-7): EPEVTQTPSHQVTQMGQEVILRCVPISNHLYFYWYRQILGQKVEFLVSFYNNEISEKSEIFDDQFSVERPDGSNFTLKIRSTKLEDSAMYFCASSENGTPTGEQYFGPGTRLTVT.

Here the CDR3 DNA reads TGTGCCAGCAGCTTCAGACGGGCCAGTTCTGGGGCCAACGTCCTGACTTTC. It encodes CASSFRRASSGANVLTF. The V call is TRBV7-2, the J call TRBJ2-6, with unresolved D. This CDR3 is built from 17 residues. CDR1 and CDR2 from the germline V gene are SGHTA and FQGNSA. V was pared by 3 bases and J by 1 base, with 13 bases between. The entire variable domain, with the rest obtained from reference TRBV7-2 and TRBJ2-6, is as follows: GAGVSQSPSNKVTEKGKDVELRCDPISGHTALYWYRQSLGQGLEFLIYFQGNSAPDKSGLPSDRFSAERTGGSVSTLTIQRTQQEDSAVYLCASSFRRASSGANVLTFGAGSRLTVL.

The V gene is TRBV2, the J gene TRBJ1-1, with D possibly TRBD1 on 5 matching bases. Germline-derived CDR1 and CDR2 are SNHLY and FYNNEI. The germline V and J ends were trimmed by 6 bases and 0 bases, with 11 bases remaining between them. The CDR3 has 14 amino acids. The CDR3: CASRGTGLNTEAFF. CDR3 DNA: TGTGCCAGCAGAGGAACAGGCTTGAACACTGAAGCTTTCTTT.

This chain joins TRBV5-6 and TRBJ1-1; the D gene is possibly TRBD1 (5 bases). V was trimmed by 4 bases and J by 5 bases, leaving 18 bases between them. This CDR3 is built from 15 residues. Per the germline V gene, CDR1 is SGHDT and CDR2 is YYEEEE. CDR3 protein: CASSGTGGRGTEAFF. DNA for the CDR3: TGTGCCAGCAGCGGGACGGGGGGGAGAGGTACTGAAGCTTTCTTT. Full variable domain (outside the CDR3, taken from reference TRBV5-6 and TRBJ1-1): DAGVTQSPTHLIKTRGQQVTLRCSPKSGHDTVSWYQQALGQGPQFIFQYYEEEERQRGNFPDRFSGHQFPNYSSELNVNALLLGDSALYLCASSGTGGRGTEAFFGQGTRLTVV.

This clone is a singleton in its sample. The chain joins TRBV6-5 to TRBJ2-5; 10 bases map to TRBD2. Trimming removed 6 bases from V and 5 bases from J; junction bases left unmatched: 3. The CDR3 length is 13 residues. Germline CDR1 and CDR2: MNHEY and SVGAGI. The CDR3 here is CASSGGLAETQYF. The CDR3 bases are TGTGCCAGCAGCGGGGGACTAGCGGAGACCCAGTACTTC.

The chain carries TRBV5-1 and TRBJ1-6; TRBD1 might be the D (6 bases). Trimming pared 4 bases from V and 7 bases from J, leaving 18 bases between. The CDR3 covers 16 residues. Looked up from germline, CDR1 is SGHRS and CDR2 is YFSETQ. The CDR3 nucleotides are TGCGCCAGCAGCCCCATCCAGACAGGAAAAAATTCACCCCTCCACTTT. It encodes CASSPIQTGKNSPLHF.

The chain carries TRBV13 and TRBJ1-1, with D maybe TRBD1 (5 bases). This CDR3 is 12 amino acids long. V was shortened by 4 bases and J by 5 bases, with 8 bases between the two germline ends. The germline CDR1 and CDR2 sequences are PRHDT and FYEKMQ (reference sequence). CDR3 coding DNA: TGTGCCAGCAGCTCTTGGGGGACTGAAGCTTTCTTT. The encoded protein is CASSSWGTEAFF. The full variable domain, in which reference TRBV13 and TRBJ1-1 provide the parts outside the CDR3, is AAGVIQSPRHLIKEKRETATLKCYPIPRHDTVYWYQQGPGQDPQFLISFYEKMQSDKGSIPDRFSAQQFSDYHSELNMSSLELGDSALYFCASSSWGTEAFFGQGTRLTVV.

The V gene is TRBV5-1, the J gene TRBJ2-2; 10 nucleotides match TRBD1. CDR3 length: 18 residues. The ends lost 2 bases at V and 0 bases at J; junction bases unmatched: 7. Germline CDR1 reads SGHRS; CDR2 reads YFSETQ. CDR3 sequence reads: CASSFRDRGGSNTGELFF. The CDR3 bases are TGCGCCAGCAGCTTCCGGGACAGGGGAGGGTCGAACACCGGGGAGCTGTTTTTT.

This clone has just one count. The V and J genes are TRBV7-2 and TRBJ1-5; 8 bases map to TRBD1. The CDR3 has 16 amino acids. CDR1 and CDR2 (germline): SGHTA, FQGNSA. Germline trimming cut 5 bases from V and 1 base from J; bases unmatched to any gene: 7. The CDR3 here is CASSPGQGRSNQPQHF. For the CDR3, the DNA is TGTGCCAGCAGCCCAGGACAGGGACGAAGCAATCAGCCCCAGCATTTT.

This rearrangement joins TRBV11-2 to TRBJ2-7; 10 nucleotides match TRBD1. The germline V gene has CDR1 SGHAT and CDR2 FQNNGV. This CDR3 has 15 amino acids. J gave up 2 bases and V 8 bases, and 9 bases lay outside the gene matches. CDR3 bases: TGTGCCAGCCTCCCTGGGGGGACAGGGGCCTACGAGCAGTACTTC. This gives the protein CASLPGGTGAYEQYF. The complete variable domain, with remaining parts taken from reference TRBV11-2 and TRBJ2-7, reads EAGVAQSPRYKIIEKRQSVAFWCNPISGHATLYWYQQILGQGPKLLIQFQNNGVVDDSQLPKDRFSAERLKGVDSTLKIQPAKLEDSAVYLCASLPGGTGAYEQYFGPGTRLTVT.

This clone was detected only a few times. The chain carries TRBV18 and TRBJ2-3; TRBD1 matches at 7 bases. The CDR3 covers 16 residues. V shed 6 bases, J shed 4 bases, and the junction held 13 bases outside the gene matches. Germline V gene sequence: CDR1 KGHSH, CDR2 LQKENI. CDR3 nucleotide sequence: TGTGCCAGCTCGTCGCCGGGACAGAAGAAATCAGATACGCAGTATTTT. Encoded protein: CASSSPGQKKSDTQYF.

The gene calls are TRBV11-3 and TRBJ1-5, with D possibly being TRBD1 (5 bases). V lost 5 bases to trimming and J lost 10 bases, with 15 bases between them. CDR1 and CDR2 from the germline V gene are SGHNT and YENEEA. The length of the CDR3 is 13 residues. The CDR3 coding sequence is TGTGCCAGCAGCCAAAGCGAGGGGTCACCCCAGCATTTT. This translates into CASSQSEGSPQHF. Using reference TRBV11-3 and TRBJ1-5 for the parts outside the CDR3, the full variable domain is EAGVVQSPRYKIIEKKQPVAFWCNPISGHNTLYWYLQNLGQGPELLIRYENEEAVDDSQLPKDRFSAERLKGVDSTLKIQPAELGDSAVYLCASSQSEGSPQHFGDGTRLSIL.